A single sample gave rise to the 7 T cell receptor beta chains below, sequenced in a study of blood T cell repertoires in COVID-19. The data were produced by immunoSEQ multiplex PCR, yet TCRdb's version contains in-frame clones alone and is incomplete. Of fewer than 250,000 clones listed, 83% are singletons. The sample comprised peripheral blood. The receptors were sampled from a human donor in a cohort sampled during active COVID-19.

The rearrangement links TRBV6-4 to TRBJ1-1, with no clear D. V dropped 6 bases and J dropped 3 bases, with 14 bases sitting between them. Germline V gene sequence: CDR1 MRHNA, CDR2 SNTAGT. The CDR3 has 14 residues. The DNA for the CDR3 is TGTGCCAGCAGCTGGACGCGGGATGACACTGAAGCTTTCTTT. This sequence encodes CASSWTRDDTEAFF.

This rearrangement joins TRBV2 to TRBJ1-1; D gene ambiguous. The CDR3 totals 14 residues. The V end was cut by 6 bases, the J end by 2 bases, with 13 bases between. Germline V lookup: CDR1 SNHLY, CDR2 FYNNEI. The CDR3 protein is CASRSRSSNTEAFF. CDR3 nucleotides: TGTGCCAGCAGGTCTAGGTCGTCTAACACTGAAGCTTTCTTT.

V is TRBV12-3 or TRBV12-4 and J is TRBJ2-1; D is unclear. Trimming took 7 bases from V and 3 from J, leaving 7 bases between them. CDR3 length: 12 residues. The CDR3 region has the DNA TGTGCCAGCATTATCTACTACAATGAGCAGTTCTTC. It is translated as CASIIYYNEQFF.

In nucleotides, the CDR3 is TGTGCCAGCAGTTCCACAGGGTTGGGTGAGCAGTTCTTC. This codes for CASSSTGLGEQFF. The genes are TRBV12-3 or TRBV12-4 and TRBJ2-1; tentative D call: TRBD1 (6 bases). The germline V and J ends were trimmed by 4 bases and 9 bases, with 13 bases remaining between them. This CDR3 has 13 amino acids.

Note on this clone: A much larger clonotype is one base distant, so this may be a read error. The J gene is TRBJ1-6, the V gene TRBV3-1 (or the pseudogene TRBV3-2); 7 bases align to TRBD1. The CDR3 totals 17 residues. Germline assignment: CDR1 LGHDT and CDR2 YNNKEL (reference sequence). CDR3 sequence reads: CVSSPTGQARSQSPLHF. In DNA form, the CDR3 reads TGTGTCAGCAGCCCCACCGGACAGGCAAGGAGTCAATCACCCCTCCACTTT.

The chain recombines TRBV5-4 with TRBJ2-2, with 9 bases fitting TRBD2. The CDR3 length is 17 residues. The J segment lost 4 bases and the V segment lost 2 bases, leaving 9 bases of the junction unmatched. Germline values: CDR1 SGHNT, CDR2 YYREEE (reference sequence). The CDR3 DNA follows: TGTGCCAGCAGCTTAAGGCGGGGGGGCGCCGGCACCGGGGAGCTGTTTTTT. It is translated as CASSLRRGGAGTGELFF.

The J gene is TRBJ2-5, the V gene TRBV18; tentatively, D is TRBD1 (5 bases). Trimming removed 2 bases at V and 0 bases at J, with 7 bases between. Looked up from germline, CDR1 is KGHSH and CDR2 is LQKENI. CDR3 size: 14 residues. The CDR3 DNA follows: TGTGCCAGCTCACCAGTGACAGACCAAGAGACCCAGTACTTC. This sequence encodes CASSPVTDQETQYF.